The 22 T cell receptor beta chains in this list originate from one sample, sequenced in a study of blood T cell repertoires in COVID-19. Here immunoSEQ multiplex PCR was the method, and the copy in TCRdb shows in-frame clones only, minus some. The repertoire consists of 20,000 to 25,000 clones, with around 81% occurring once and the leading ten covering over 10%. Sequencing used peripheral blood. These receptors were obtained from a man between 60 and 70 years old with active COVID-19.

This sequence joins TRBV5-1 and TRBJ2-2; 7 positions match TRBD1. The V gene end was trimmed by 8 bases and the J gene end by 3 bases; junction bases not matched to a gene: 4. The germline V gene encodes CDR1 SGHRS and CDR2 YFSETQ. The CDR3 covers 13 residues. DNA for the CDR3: TGCGCCAGTAGGGACAGAGACACCGGGGAGCTGTTTTTT. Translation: CASRDRDTGELFF.

This chain's CDR3 is CASKDSGRATGELFF. For the CDR3, the DNA is TGTGCCAGTAAAGACAGCGGGAGAGCCACCGGGGAGCTGTTTTTT. The V call is TRBV19, the J call TRBJ2-2, with TRBD2 matching over 8 bases. V shed 7 bases, J shed 4 bases, and the junction held 8 bases outside the gene matches. Germline CDR1 LNHDA, CDR2 SQIVND (reference sequence). CDR3 length equals 15 residues.

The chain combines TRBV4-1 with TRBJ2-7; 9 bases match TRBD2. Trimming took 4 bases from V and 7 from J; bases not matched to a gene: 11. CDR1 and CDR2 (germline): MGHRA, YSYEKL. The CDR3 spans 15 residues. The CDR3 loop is CASSPRASGTLEQYF. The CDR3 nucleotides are TGCGCCAGCAGCCCTCGGGCTAGCGGGACCCTAGAGCAGTACTTC.

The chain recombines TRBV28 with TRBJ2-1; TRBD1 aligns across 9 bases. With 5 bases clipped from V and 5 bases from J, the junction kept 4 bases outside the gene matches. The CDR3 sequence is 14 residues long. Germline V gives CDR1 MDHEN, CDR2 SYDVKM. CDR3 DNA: TGTGCCAGCAGTCAGACAGGGGGTCACAATGAGCAGTTCTTC. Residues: CASSQTGGHNEQFF.

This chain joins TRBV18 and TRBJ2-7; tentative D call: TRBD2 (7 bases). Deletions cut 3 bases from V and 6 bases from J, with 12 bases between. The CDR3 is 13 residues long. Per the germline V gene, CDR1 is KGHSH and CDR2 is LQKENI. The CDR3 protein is CASSPAGEGEQYF. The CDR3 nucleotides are TGTGCCAGCTCACCGGCAGGGGAGGGCGAGCAGTACTTC.

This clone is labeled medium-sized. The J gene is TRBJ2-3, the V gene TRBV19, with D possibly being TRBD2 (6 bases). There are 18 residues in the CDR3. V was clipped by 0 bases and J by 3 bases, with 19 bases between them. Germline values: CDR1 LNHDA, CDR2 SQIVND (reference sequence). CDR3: CASSIDHHGGRQTDTQYF. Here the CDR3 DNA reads TGTGCCAGTAGTATAGACCACCATGGTGGGAGGCAGACAGATACGCAGTATTTT.

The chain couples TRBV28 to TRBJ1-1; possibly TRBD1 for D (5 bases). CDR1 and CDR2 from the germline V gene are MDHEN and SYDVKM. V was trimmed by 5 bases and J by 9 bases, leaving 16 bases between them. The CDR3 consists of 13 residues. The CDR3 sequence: CASSPGTHRQAFF. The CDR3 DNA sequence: TGTGCCAGCAGTCCCGGGACTCATCGGCAAGCTTTCTTT.

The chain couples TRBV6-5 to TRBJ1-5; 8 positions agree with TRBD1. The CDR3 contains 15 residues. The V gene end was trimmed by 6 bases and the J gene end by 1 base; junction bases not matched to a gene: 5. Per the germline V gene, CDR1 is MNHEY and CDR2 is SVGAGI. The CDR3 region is CASRLTGVSNQPQHF. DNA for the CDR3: TGTGCCAGCAGACTGACAGGGGTGAGCAATCAGCCCCAGCATTTT.

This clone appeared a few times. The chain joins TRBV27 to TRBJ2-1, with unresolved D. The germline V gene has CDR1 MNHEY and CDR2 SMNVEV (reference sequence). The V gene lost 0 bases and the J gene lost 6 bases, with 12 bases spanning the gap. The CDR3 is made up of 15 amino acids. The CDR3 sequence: CASSLSPGYLNEQFF. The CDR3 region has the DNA TGTGCCAGCAGTTTATCACCGGGTTACCTCAATGAGCAGTTCTTC.

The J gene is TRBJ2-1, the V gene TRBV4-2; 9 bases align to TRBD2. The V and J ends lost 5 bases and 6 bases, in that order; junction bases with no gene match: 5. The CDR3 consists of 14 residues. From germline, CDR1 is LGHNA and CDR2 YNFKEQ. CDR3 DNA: TGTGCCAGCAGCGACCCGGGACTAGCCAATGAGCAGTTCTTC. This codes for CASSDPGLANEQFF.

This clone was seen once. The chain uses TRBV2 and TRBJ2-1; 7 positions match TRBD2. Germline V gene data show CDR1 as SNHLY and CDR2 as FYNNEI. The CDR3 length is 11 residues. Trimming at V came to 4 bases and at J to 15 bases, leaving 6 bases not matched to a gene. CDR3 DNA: TGTGCCAGCAGTGGGAGGACTAGTCTGTTCTTC. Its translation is CASSGRTSLFF.

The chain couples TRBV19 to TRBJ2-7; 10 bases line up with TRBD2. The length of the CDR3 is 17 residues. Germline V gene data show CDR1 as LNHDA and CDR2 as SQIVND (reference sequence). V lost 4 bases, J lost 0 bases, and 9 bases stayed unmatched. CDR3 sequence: CASSNRLAGWSSYEQYF. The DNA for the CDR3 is TGTGCCAGTAGTAACAGACTAGCGGGTTGGAGCTCCTACGAGCAGTACTTC.

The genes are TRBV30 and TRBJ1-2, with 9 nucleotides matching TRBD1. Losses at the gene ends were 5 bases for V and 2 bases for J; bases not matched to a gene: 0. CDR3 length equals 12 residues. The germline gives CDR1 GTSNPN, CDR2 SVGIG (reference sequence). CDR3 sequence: CAWDRGNYGYTF. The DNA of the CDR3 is TGTGCCTGGGACAGGGGGAACTATGGCTACACCTTC.

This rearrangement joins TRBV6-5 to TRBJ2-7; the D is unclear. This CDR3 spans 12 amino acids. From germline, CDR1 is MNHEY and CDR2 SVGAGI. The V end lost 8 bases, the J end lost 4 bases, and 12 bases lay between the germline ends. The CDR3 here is CASLAPRYEQYF. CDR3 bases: TGTGCCAGCTTAGCCCCCCGTTACGAGCAGTACTTC.

This CDR3 is CASSEGMQVNTEAFF. DNA of the CDR3: TGTGCCAGCAGTGAAGGTATGCAGGTGAACACTGAAGCTTTCTTT. The chain links TRBV2 to TRBJ1-1, with D hard to call. CDR1 is SNHLY, CDR2 FYNNEI, per germline. Trimming removed 1 base from V and 0 bases from J, with 9 bases in between. The CDR3 is 15 amino acids.

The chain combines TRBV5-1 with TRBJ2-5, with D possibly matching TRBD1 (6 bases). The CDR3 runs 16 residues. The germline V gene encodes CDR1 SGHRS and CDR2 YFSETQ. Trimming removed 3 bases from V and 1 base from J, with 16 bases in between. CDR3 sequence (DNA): TGCGCCAGCAGCTCGGACAGTGAGGGCCCCCAAGAGACCCAGTACTTC. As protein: CASSSDSEGPQETQYF.

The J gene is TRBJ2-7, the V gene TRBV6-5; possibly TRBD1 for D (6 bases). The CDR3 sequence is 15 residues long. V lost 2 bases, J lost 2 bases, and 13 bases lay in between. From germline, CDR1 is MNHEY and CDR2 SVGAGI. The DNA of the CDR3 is TGTGCCAGCAGTTACACTCGGGACACTCCCTACGAGCAGTACTTC. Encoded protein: CASSYTRDTPYEQYF.

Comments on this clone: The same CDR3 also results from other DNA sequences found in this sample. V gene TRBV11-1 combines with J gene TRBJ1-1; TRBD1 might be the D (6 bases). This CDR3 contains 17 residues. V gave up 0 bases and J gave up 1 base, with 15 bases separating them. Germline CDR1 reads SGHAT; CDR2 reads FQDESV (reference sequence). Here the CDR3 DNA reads TGTGCCAGCAGCTTAGCGGGGGCGGTCACCGGGAACACTGAAGCTTTCTTT. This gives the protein CASSLAGAVTGNTEAFF.

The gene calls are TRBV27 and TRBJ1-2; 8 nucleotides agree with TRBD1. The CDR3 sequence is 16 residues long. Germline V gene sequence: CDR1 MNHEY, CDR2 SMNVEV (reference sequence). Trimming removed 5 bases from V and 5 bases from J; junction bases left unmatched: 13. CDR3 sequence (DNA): TGTGCCAGCAGTCCTACGCCCCGGACAGGGTTATATGGCTACACCTTC. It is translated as CASSPTPRTGLYGYTF.

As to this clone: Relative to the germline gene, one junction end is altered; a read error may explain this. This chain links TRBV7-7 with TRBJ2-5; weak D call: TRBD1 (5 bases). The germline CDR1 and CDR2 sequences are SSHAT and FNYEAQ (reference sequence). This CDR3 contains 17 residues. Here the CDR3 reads CASSINPQKGWVETQYF. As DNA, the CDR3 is TGTGCTAGCAGCATAAATCCCCAGAAGGGGTGGGTGGAGACCCAGTACTTC.

This CDR3 is CASSDGRVAPGELFF. CDR3 bases: TGTGCCAGCAGTGACGGCAGGGTGGCCCCCGGGGAGCTGTTTTTT. The gene calls are TRBV2 and TRBJ2-2, with a tentative D call TRBD1 (5 bases). V was trimmed by 3 bases and J by 6 bases, leaving 14 bases between them. CDR1 and CDR2 (germline): SNHLY, FYNNEI. This CDR3 is built from 15 residues.

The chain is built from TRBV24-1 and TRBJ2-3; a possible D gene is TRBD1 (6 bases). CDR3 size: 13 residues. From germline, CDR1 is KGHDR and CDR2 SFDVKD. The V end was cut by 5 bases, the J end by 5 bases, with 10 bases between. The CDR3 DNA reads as TGTGCCACCAGTGGACACAGGGAAGATACGCAGTATTTT. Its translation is CATSGHREDTQYF.